This entry lists 8 T cell receptor beta chains sequenced from one sample in a study of shared clonotypes between healthy human individuals. The table came from immunoSEQ multiplex PCR; TCRdb's copy has only in-frame clones and leaves some out. Here the sample spans around 1 million clones, around 80% being singletons. Sequencing was performed on memory CD4+ T cells sorted from blood. Subset defined: CD45RA-negative fraction. These receptors were obtained from a man aged 18 to 29 in good health.

The chain joins TRBV6-5 to TRBJ1-6, with TRBD1 matching 7 bases. Trimming took 7 bases from V and 9 from J; bases not matched to a gene: 6. The CDR3 runs 13 residues. Germline CDR1 is MNHEY and CDR2 is SVGAGI. The CDR3: CASTPDRSSPLHF. CDR3 nucleotides: TGTGCCAGCACCCCGGACAGGAGTTCACCCCTCCACTTT.

The chain employs TRBV6-5 and TRBJ2-3; TRBD1 matches 9 bases. The CDR3 sequence is 15 residues long. Per germline, CDR1 MNHEY and CDR2 SVGAGI. J gave up 1 base and V 6 bases, and 5 bases lay outside the gene matches. The CDR3: CASSTGGAGTDTQYF. CDR3 nucleotide sequence: TGTGCCAGCAGCACAGGGGGCGCGGGCACAGATACGCAGTATTTT.

This chain uses TRBV30 with TRBJ1-1; the match to TRBD1 covers 7 bases. The CDR3 runs to 13 residues. Germline assignment: CDR1 GTSNPN and CDR2 SVGIG (reference sequence). Trimming took 5 bases from V and 5 from J; bases not matched to a gene: 8. CDR3 nucleotide sequence: TGTGCCTGGGCAAGACGACAGGGAACTGAAGCTTTCTTT. Translation gives CAWARRQGTEAFF. Based on the CDR3 plus reference TRBV30 and TRBJ1-1, the full variable domain is SQTIHQWPATLVQPVGSPLSLECTVEGTSNPNLYWYRQAAGRGLQLLFYSVGIGQISSEVPQNLSASRPQDRQFILSSKKLLLSDSGFYLCAWARRQGTEAFFGQGTRLTVV.

This clone was found many times. The J gene is TRBJ2-1, the V gene TRBV2; TRBD1 might be the D (6 bases). The CDR3 is 14 residues long. Trimming cost V 7 bases and J 3 bases, with 13 bases left between them. Germline lookup yields CDR1 SNHLY and CDR2 FYNNEI. CDR3 DNA sequence: TGTGCCAGCATGAGACAGGAACACTACAATGAGCAGTTCTTC. Translation gives CASMRQEHYNEQFF.

This clone appeared a few times. The chain's CDR3 is CASSLNSGPFEQFF. The CDR3 bases are TGTGCCAGCAGCTTAAATTCCGGCCCCTTTGAGCAGTTCTTC. J is TRBJ2-1 and V is TRBV7-2; D unresolved. V lost 2 bases to trimming and J lost 9 bases, with 14 bases between them. Per germline, CDR1 SGHTA and CDR2 FQGNSA. The CDR3 consists of 14 residues.

This CDR3 is CASSQDRGVYF. CDR3 DNA: TGTGCCAGCAGCCAAGACAGGGGAGTATACTTC. V gene TRBV7-8 combines with J gene TRBJ2-5; 8 bases map to TRBD1. Germline CDR1 and CDR2: SGHVS and FQNEAQ. CDR3 length: 11 residues. V lost 5 bases to trimming and J lost 14 bases; unmatched junction nucleotides: 7.

This rearrangement joins TRBV7-6 to TRBJ2-1, with D possibly TRBD2 on 6 matching bases. CDR3 length: 15 residues. V shed 1 base and J shed 6 bases, with 13 bases lying between them. From germline, CDR1 is SGHVS and CDR2 FNYEAQ. The DNA of the CDR3 is TGTGCCAGCAGCTTAGGGCTAGCGAATTCCAATGAGCAGTTCTTC. Its protein product is CASSLGLANSNEQFF.

The V call is TRBV7-2, the J call TRBJ1-4; the D gene is possibly TRBD1 (6 bases). The V end lost 5 bases, the J end lost 7 bases, and 14 bases lay between the germline ends. This CDR3 has 14 amino acids. Germline V gene sequence: CDR1 SGHTA, CDR2 FQGNSA. The CDR3 DNA reads as TGTGCCAGCAGCCCAGGGGTCAGCGGTGAAAAACTGTTTTTT. Its translation is CASSPGVSGEKLFF.